Given below is one T cell receptor (beta chain) in context. Trimming left V 4 bases short and J 5 bases short, with 17 bases between. The CDR3 runs 15 residues. Germline CDR1 reads SEHNR; CDR2 reads FQNEAQ (reference sequence). The sample originates from a study of blood T cell repertoires in COVID-19. Study-level background: COVID-19 samples, acute and convalescent, were from the United States, Italy and Spain.

Produced via immunoSEQ multiplex PCR; TCRdb's table is partial and in-frame only. Among 90,000 to 130,000 clones listed, approximately 85% were seen once. Sample: peripheral blood. V gene TRBV7-9 combines with J gene TRBJ1-1; TRBD1 is a possible D gene (5 bases). This TCR was sampled from a middle-aged man with acute or convalescent COVID-19. The CDR3 coding sequence is TGTGCCAGCAGCTATACCGGAAGGGGTGAAACTGAAGCTTTCTTT. Its protein product is CASSYTGRGETEAFF.